This TCR beta chain was sequenced for a study of T cell responses to AZD1222 COVID-19 vaccine. Study information: Pooling was applied to second doses at about 4 or about 12 weeks. Study-wide results and caveats: Baseline testing showed seropositivity in only a handful of AZD1222 recipients. Targeting of unmutated variant regions was reportedly seen in nearly half of spike-specific TCRs. Clonal diversity was possibly underestimated; the donors were predominantly white British and more often female.

A word on this clone: The target antigen is unknown.

Germline V gene sequence: CDR1 MNHNS, CDR2 SASEGT. V lost 0 bases to trimming and J lost 1 base, with 4 bases between them. This CDR3 spans 14 amino acids. The method was immunoSEQ multiplex PCR; TCRdb's version includes in-frame clones alone and lacks a portion of them. The sample contains approximately 100,000 clones, roughly 84% of which appear only once. The sequence derives from an adult in good health. This specimen was peripheral blood, taken on day 0 of AZD1222 vaccination. The chain recombines TRBV6-1 with TRBJ1-5, with D unclear. CDR3 sequence (DNA): TGTGCCAGCAGTGAAGCTAGCAGCAATCAGCCCCAGCATTTT. Translated: CASSEASSNQPQHF.